This T cell receptor (beta chain) stems from a study of blood T cell repertoires in COVID-19. Whole-study context: PBMCs, B-cell-depleted T cells, or T cells provided the cDNA or gDNA that made up the material.

Trimming pared 6 bases from V and 5 bases from J, leaving 13 bases between. This CDR3 is 13 amino acids long. Methods used by the authors: Amplification of reference gene primers provided the estimated nucleated cell counts. Produced via immunoSEQ multiplex PCR; TCRdb's table is partial and in-frame only. The DNA was the basis for D and trimming; V, J and clone size are from that table. The profile covers about 370,000 clones, with approximately 90% appearing a single time and over 0.7% taken by the ten largest. This study enrolled people aged about 18 to 100 from approximately 25 US geographic areas.

What was sequenced was PBMCs or T cells enriched from blood (not recorded which). This rearrangement joins TRBV12-3 or TRBV12-4 to TRBJ1-2; tentatively, D is TRBD1 (6 bases). The sequence was obtained from a woman aged 40-49 years who had been exposed to COVID-19. CDR3 coding DNA: TGTGCCAGCAGACCCATTGGACAGTATGGCTACACCTTC. Translating gives CASRPIGQYGYTF.